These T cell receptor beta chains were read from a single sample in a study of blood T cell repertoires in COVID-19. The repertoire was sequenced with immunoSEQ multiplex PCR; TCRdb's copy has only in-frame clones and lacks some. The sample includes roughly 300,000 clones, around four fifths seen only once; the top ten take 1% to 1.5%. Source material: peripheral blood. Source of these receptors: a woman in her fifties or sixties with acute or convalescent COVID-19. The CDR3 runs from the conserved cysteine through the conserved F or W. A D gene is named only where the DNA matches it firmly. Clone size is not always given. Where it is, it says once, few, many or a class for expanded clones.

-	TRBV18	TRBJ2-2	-	TGTGCCAGCTCACCTCTAGCTGCGAACACCGGGGAGCTGTTTTTT	CASSPLAANTGELFF
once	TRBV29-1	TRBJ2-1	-	TGCAGCTTTCGACAGGCCTACAATGAGCAGTTCTTC	CSFRQAYNEQFF
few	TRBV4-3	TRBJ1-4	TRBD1	TGCGCCAGCAGCCAATCCGACAGGGCGGAAAAACTGTTTTTT	CASSQSDRAEKLFF
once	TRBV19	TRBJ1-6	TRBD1	TGTGCCAGTAGTATAGAGGGGACAGGGTCGTCACCCCTCCACTTT	CASSIEGTGSSPLHF
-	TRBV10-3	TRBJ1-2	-	TGTGCCATCAGTGAGCCCGCCAGACTCTGGGGCTACACCTTC	CAISEPARLWGYTF
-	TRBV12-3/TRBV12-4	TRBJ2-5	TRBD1	TGTGCCAGCCAAAGGGACAGACAAGAGACCCAGTACTTC	CASQRDRQETQYF
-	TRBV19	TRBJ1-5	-	TGTGCCAGTAGTATAGAAAGGGAGCAGCCCCAGCATTTT	CASSIEREQPQHF
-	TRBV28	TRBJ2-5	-	TGTGCCACCAGGGGAGCCCAAGAGACCCAGTACTTC	CATRGAQETQYF
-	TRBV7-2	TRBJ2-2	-	TGTGCCAGCAGCTCGCAGGCACCCGGGGAGCTGTTTTTT	CASSSQAPGELFF
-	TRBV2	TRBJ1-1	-	TGTGCCAGCAGGCGGACAGACGGAAACACTGAAGCTTTCTTT	CASRRTDGNTEAFF
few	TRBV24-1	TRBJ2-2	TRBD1	TGTGCCACCAGTACAGGGGACGGGGAGCTGTTTTTT	CATSTGDGELFF
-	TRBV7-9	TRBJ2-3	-	TGTGCCAGCAGGCGCGGGGGCCCTAGCACAGATACGCAGTATTTT	CASRRGGPSTDTQYF
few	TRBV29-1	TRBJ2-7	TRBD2	TGCAGCGTGAGGACTAGCGGGGCTTACGAGCAGTACTTC	CSVRTSGAYEQYF
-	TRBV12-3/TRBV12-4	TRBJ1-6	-	TGTGCCAGCAGTTCCTTTAATTCACCCCTCCACTTT	CASSSFNSPLHF
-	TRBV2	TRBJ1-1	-	TGTGCCAGCCGGGGGATGAACACTGAAGCTTTCTTT	CASRGMNTEAFF
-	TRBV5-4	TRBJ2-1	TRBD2	TGTGCCAGCAGCCCCGCAGCGGGGGGTTCCTACAATGAGCAGTTCTTC	CASSPAAGGSYNEQFF
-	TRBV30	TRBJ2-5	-	TGTGCCTGGACACAGGGAAGTTGGGAGACCCAGTACTTC	CAWTQGSWETQYF
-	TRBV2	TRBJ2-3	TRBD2	TGTGCCAGCACCCTGGGACTAGGCCCAGATACGCAGTATTTT	CASTLGLGPDTQYF
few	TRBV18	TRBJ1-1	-	TGTGCCAGCTCGCCCGAAGTCGGGGGAACTGAAGCTTTCTTT	CASSPEVGGTEAFF
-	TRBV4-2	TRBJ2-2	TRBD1	TGTGCCAGCAGCCAAGCACCGGGACAGGGGGCTCCCGGGGAGCTGTTTTTT	CASSQAPGQGAPGELFF
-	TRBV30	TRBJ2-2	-	TGTGCCTGGAGTGTACTTAACAGGGCGCCCGGGGAGCTGTTTTTT	CAWSVLNRAPGELFF
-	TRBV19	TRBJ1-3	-	TGTGCCAGCGGGGAGGGGAGGTCTGGAAACACCATATATTTT	CASGEGRSGNTIYF
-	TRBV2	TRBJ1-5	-	TGTGCCAGCGGGTGGGGTGGGGGCGGCGTCAATCAGCCCCAGCATTTT	CASGWGGGGVNQPQHF
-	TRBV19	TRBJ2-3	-	TGTGCCAGTAGTTCGACGAGGACATCTTCTAGCACAGATACGCAGTATTTT	CASSSTRTSSSTDTQYF
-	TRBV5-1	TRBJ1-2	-	TGCGCCAGCAGCTTGGAGGCGGGAGGGACGGCTGGCTACACCTTC	CASSLEAGGTAGYTF
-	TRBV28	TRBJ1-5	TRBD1	TGTGCCAGCAGTTCGTGGGACAGAAATAACAATCAGCCCCAGCATTTT	CASSSWDRNNNQPQHF
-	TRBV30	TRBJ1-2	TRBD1	TGTGCCTGGAGTGGGGGACAGGGAGAGAATGGCTACACCTTC	CAWSGGQGENGYTF
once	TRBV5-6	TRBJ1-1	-	TGTGCCAGCAGCTTGGGACAGTGGGTCACTGAAGCTTTCTTT	CASSLGQWVTEAFF
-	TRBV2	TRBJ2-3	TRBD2	TGTGCCAGCAAACGGGGGAGGGCTGGAGATACGCAGTATTTT	CASKRGRAGDTQYF
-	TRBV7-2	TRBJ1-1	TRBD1	TGTGCCAGCAGTTCCAGACAGGGTATGGGAAAGACTGAAGCTTTCTTT	CASSSRQGMGKTEAFF
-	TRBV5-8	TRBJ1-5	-	TGTGCCAGCAGCTTGGTGGGCCCACGCCAGCCCCAGCATTTT	CASSLVGPRQPQHF
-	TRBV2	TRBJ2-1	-	TGTGCCAGCAATCGGGGGGCCGATGAGCAGTTCTTC	CASNRGADEQFF
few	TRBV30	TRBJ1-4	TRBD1	TGTGCCTGGAGTGGGGACAGGGGGCTTAAACTGTTTTTT	CAWSGDRGLKLFF
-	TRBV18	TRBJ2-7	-	TGTGCCAGCTCAACCCGGACAGAACGCGACGAGCAGTACTTC	CASSTRTERDEQYF
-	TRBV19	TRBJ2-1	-	TGTGCCAGTAGTATAGATTGGGCTAGCAACAATGAGCAGTTCTTC	CASSIDWASNNEQFF
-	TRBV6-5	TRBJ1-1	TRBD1	TGTGCCAGCAGTTACGGCCCGGGACAGGGCGCTGAAGCTTTCTTT	CASSYGPGQGAEAFF
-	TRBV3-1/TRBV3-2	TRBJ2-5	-	TGTGCCAGCAGCCAAGGAACACCCTTGCGCGAGGGAGAGACCCAGTACTTC	CASSQGTPLREGETQYF
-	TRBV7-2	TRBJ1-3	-	TGTGCCAGCAGCTTAGATCGGCAGGGGTGGTCTGGAAACACCATATATTTT	CASSLDRQGWSGNTIYF
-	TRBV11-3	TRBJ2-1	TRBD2	TGTGCCAGCAGCCCTGGACTAGCGGGAGCCAGTGCGCAGTTCTTC	CASSPGLAGASAQFF
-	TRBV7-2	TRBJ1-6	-	TGTGCCAGCAGCCAACAGGGTTCGTTAGGCAATTCACCCCTCCACTTT	CASSQQGSLGNSPLHF
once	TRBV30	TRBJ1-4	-	TGTGCCTGGAGTTTCGCCGGGGGGTCATACGAAAAACTGTTTTTT	CAWSFAGGSYEKLFF
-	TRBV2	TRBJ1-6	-	TGTGCCAGCAGTAGCACCAATTCACCCCTCCACTTT	CASSSTNSPLHF
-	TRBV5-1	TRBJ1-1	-	TGCGCCAGCAGCTTGGCCTGGAACACTGAAGCTTTCTTT	CASSLAWNTEAFF
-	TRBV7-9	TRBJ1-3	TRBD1	TGTGCCAGCAGCCCACAGGGGGTTAGGTCCTCTGGAAACACCATATATTTT	CASSPQGVRSSGNTIYF
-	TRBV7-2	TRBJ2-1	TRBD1	TGTGCCAGCAGCCCCAGACAGGGGGTCTATGAGCAGTTCTTC	CASSPRQGVYEQFF
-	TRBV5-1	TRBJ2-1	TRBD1	TGCGCCAGCAGCTTGGGAGGACAGGGGGCCAATGAGCAGTTCTTC	CASSLGGQGANEQFF
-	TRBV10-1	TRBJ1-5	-	TGCGCCAGCAGTCTTGACAGGAATCAGCCCCAGCATTTT	CASSLDRNQPQHF
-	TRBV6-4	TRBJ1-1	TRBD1	TGTGCCAGAACGGGACAGTCGGCTTTCTTT	CARTGQSAFF
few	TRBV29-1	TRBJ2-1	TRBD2	TGCAGCGTTGCGGGACTAGCGGGAGAAGGTGAGCAGTTCTTC	CSVAGLAGEGEQFF
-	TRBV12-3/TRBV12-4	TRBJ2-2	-	TGTGCCAGCAGTCCAGGGTACACCGGGGAGCTGTTTTTT	CASSPGYTGELFF
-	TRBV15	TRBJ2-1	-	TGTGCCACCAGCAGAGGCGATAGCAATGAGCAGTTCTTC	CATSRGDSNEQFF